This entry concerns a single T cell receptor (beta chain). Original processing methods: Reference gene primers were amplified, and this amplification served to estimate nucleated cell counts. Data came from immunoSEQ multiplex PCR; TCRdb stores just in-frame clones and leaves some out. D and trimming come from the DNA, and the V and J calls and clone size come from that table. This table holds 250,000 to 350,000 clones, just over 85% found once. The CDR3 spans 16 residues. The germline CDR1 and CDR2 sequences are MDHEN and SYDVKM. Trimming shortened V by 4 bases and J by 6 bases, and 18 bases separated the two germline ends. The data were taken from a study of blood T cell repertoires in COVID-19. Whole-study context: Spain, Italy and the United States supplied samples that represented acute and convalescent COVID-19. T cells, B-cell-depleted T cells, or PBMCs provided the cDNA or gDNA that served as material.

The material sequenced was peripheral blood. This TCR derives from a woman in her thirties with active or convalescent COVID-19. The chain joins TRBV28 to TRBJ2-2; a weak D match, TRBD1 (6 bases). The CDR3 loop is CASSSIGRGLAGELFF. In nucleotides, the CDR3 is TGTGCCAGCAGTTCTATTGGTAGGGGGTTGGCCGGGGAGCTGTTTTTT.